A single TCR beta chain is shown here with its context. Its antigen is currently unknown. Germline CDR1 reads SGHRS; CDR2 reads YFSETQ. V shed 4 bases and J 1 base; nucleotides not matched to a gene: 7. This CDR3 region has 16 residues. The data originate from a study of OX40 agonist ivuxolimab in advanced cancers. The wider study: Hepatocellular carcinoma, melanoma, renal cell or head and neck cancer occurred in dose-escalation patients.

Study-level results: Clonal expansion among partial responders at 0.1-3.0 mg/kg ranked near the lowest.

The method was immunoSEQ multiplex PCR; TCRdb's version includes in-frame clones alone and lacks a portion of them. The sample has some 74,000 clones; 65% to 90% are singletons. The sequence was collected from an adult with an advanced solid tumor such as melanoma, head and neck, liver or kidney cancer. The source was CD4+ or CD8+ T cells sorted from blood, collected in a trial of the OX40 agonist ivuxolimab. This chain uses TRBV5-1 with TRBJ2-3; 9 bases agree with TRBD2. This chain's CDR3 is CASSAGLASGTDTQYF. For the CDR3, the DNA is TGCGCCAGCAGCGCGGGACTAGCTTCCGGCACAGATACGCAGTATTTT. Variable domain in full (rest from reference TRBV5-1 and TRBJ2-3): KAGVTQTPRYLIKTRGQQVTLSCSPISGHRSVSWYQQTPGQGLQFLFEYFSETQRNKGNFPGRFSGRQFSNSRSEMNVSTLELGDSALYLCASSAGLASGTDTQYFGPGTRLTVL.